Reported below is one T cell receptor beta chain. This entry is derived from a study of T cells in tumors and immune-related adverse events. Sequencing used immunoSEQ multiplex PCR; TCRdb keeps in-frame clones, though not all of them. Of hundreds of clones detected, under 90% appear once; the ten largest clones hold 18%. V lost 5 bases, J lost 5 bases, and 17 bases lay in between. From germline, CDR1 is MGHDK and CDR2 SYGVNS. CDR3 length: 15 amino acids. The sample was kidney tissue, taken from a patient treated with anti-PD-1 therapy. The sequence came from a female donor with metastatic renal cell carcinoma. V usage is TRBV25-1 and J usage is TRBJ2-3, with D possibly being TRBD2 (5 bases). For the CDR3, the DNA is TGTGCCAGCAGTTTCTCCTCGGGGATTTTAGATACGCAGTATTTT. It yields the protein CASSFSSGILDTQYF.